The 21 T cell receptor beta chains presented below share a single source sample, sequenced in a study of a mutant IDH1 vaccine in newly diagnosed glioma. Antigens for these TCRs are unknown. As to time point: week 11, during vaccination. Vaccination used 300 ug of mutant IDH1 20-mer peptide per dose, with topical imiquimod. Using immunoSEQ multiplex PCR, the repertoire was profiled, and TCRdb retains in-frame clones only, with some absent. The top ten clones hold 2% to 2.5% of a sample with 50,000 to 60,000 clones, roughly 90% of them seen once. The specimen comprised PBMCs, sampled from a glioma patient whose treatment included an IDH1 peptide vaccine. The receptor set was obtained from a man aged 50 or older with glioma.

The chain links TRBV19 to TRBJ2-7; weak D call: TRBD1 (5 bases). With 3 bases removed from V and 3 bases from J, the gap between germline ends came to 6 bases. Germline lookup yields CDR1 LNHDA and CDR2 SQIVND (reference sequence). The CDR3 spans 12 residues. CDR3 DNA: TGTGCCAGTAGTATTCAGGGCTACGAGCAGTACTTC. Residues: CASSIQGYEQYF.

This sequence joins TRBV5-6 and TRBJ1-3; D gene ambiguous. This CDR3 is built from 13 residues. Trimming removed 1 base from V and 4 bases from J, with 6 bases in between. Per the germline V gene, CDR1 is SGHDT and CDR2 is YYEEEE. The CDR3 region has the DNA TGTGCCAGCAGCTTGTCACAGGGAAACACCATATATTTT. Amino acids: CASSLSQGNTIYF.

The chain carries TRBV5-1 and TRBJ2-2, with no clear D. The V gene lost 0 bases and the J gene lost 5 bases, with 11 bases spanning the gap. Germline V gene data show CDR1 as SGHRS and CDR2 as YFSETQ. This CDR3 is 15 amino acids long. The CDR3 here is CASSLDTRNTGELFF. CDR3 nucleotides: TGCGCCAGCAGCTTGGATACCAGAAATACCGGGGAGCTGTTTTTT.

The V and J genes are TRBV5-1 and TRBJ1-2; D is unresolved. The CDR3 is 12 residues long. Germline CDR1 and CDR2: SGHRS and YFSETQ. V was trimmed by 5 bases and J by 8 bases, leaving 13 bases between them. CDR3 in DNA: TGCGCCAGCAGTTCGAAACCGGGCGGCTACACCTTC. Translated: CASSSKPGGYTF.

J is TRBJ1-6 and V is TRBV5-1; no clear D. The CDR3 contains 14 residues. CDR1 is SGHRS and CDR2 is YFSETQ in the germline V gene. V dropped 2 bases and J dropped 4 bases, with 7 bases sitting between them. The CDR3: CASSLAGYNSPLHF. DNA for the CDR3: TGCGCCAGCAGCTTAGCCGGTTATAATTCACCCCTCCACTTT.

The chain combines TRBV10-2 with TRBJ2-7, with unresolved D. This CDR3 contains 14 residues. CDR1 is WSHSY, CDR2 SAAADI, per germline. The V end lost 3 bases, the J end lost 3 bases, and 12 bases lay between the germline ends. The CDR3 DNA reads as TGCGCCAGCAGTGACCTGGACCTCAGCTACGAGCAGTACTTC. Protein product: CASSDLDLSYEQYF.

The V call is TRBV4-3, the J call TRBJ2-1; 9 bases match TRBD1. V lost 2 bases to trimming and J lost 1 base; unmatched junction nucleotides: 12. The V gene's germline CDR1 is LGHNA and CDR2 YSLEER. The CDR3 contains 19 residues. The CDR3 nucleotides are TGCGCCAGCAGCCAAAAGCATGGGACAGGGCGTAGTTCCTACAATGAGCAGTTCTTC. Its translation: CASSQKHGTGRSSYNEQFF.

The chain has TRBV6-6 and TRBJ2-7, with 7 bases fitting TRBD1. Losses at the gene ends were 5 bases for V and 2 bases for J; bases not matched to a gene: 9. CDR1 and CDR2 (germline): MNHNY, SVGAGI (reference sequence). The CDR3 is 15 amino acids. CDR3 in DNA: TGTGCCAGCAGTCACGGACAGGTGTGGGCCTACGAGCAGTACTTC. Its protein product is CASSHGQVWAYEQYF.

The chain recombines TRBV9 with TRBJ2-3; possibly TRBD1 for D (6 bases). Looked up from germline, CDR1 is SGDLS and CDR2 is YYNGEE. The ends were cut back, 4 bases at V and 4 bases at J, with 13 bases in the middle. The CDR3 is 14 amino acids. The CDR3 DNA follows: TGTGCCAGCAGCAAGCCGGACAGTTCAGATACGCAGTATTTT. It yields the protein CASSKPDSSDTQYF.

This clone was observed a few times. The chain carries TRBV4-1 and TRBJ1-2; 7 positions agree with TRBD1. CDR1 is MGHRA, CDR2 YSYEKL, per germline. The V segment lost 2 bases and the J segment 3 bases; nucleotides outside the gene matches: 15. CDR3 length: 18 amino acids. CDR3 sequence (DNA): TGCGCCAGCAGCCAACACCTACAACAGGGGAGGTGGGACTATGGCTACACCTTC. Residues: CASSQHLQQGRWDYGYTF.

A remark on this clone: Within the sample, other DNA sequences also encode this same CDR3. The chain uses TRBV7-6 and TRBJ2-7; no clear D. CDR3 length equals 16 residues. V gave up 6 bases and J gave up 5 bases, with 23 bases separating them. CDR1 and CDR2 (germline): SGHVS, FNYEAQ. Written as DNA, the CDR3 is TGTGCCAGCAGTCCCGCCACCTTGAGAGGATTCCACGAGCAGTACTTC. Its protein product is CASSPATLRGFHEQYF.

V usage is TRBV4-3 and J usage is TRBJ1-2; 8 bases fit TRBD1. Germline V gene sequence: CDR1 LGHNA, CDR2 YSLEER. With V trimmed by 0 bases and J by 8 bases, 5 bases remained unmatched. The CDR3 has 14 residues. The chain's CDR3 is CASSQDSTGVGYTF. CDR3 DNA sequence: TGCGCCAGCAGCCAAGATTCGACAGGGGTCGGCTACACCTTC.

The rearrangement joins TRBV4-3 to TRBJ1-6; possibly TRBD1 for D (6 bases). V shed 0 bases and J shed 7 bases, with 13 bases lying between them. CDR3 length: 16 residues. Germline V gives CDR1 LGHNA, CDR2 YSLEER. The CDR3 loop is CASSQDRSRGNSPLHF. The CDR3 bases are TGCGCCAGCAGCCAAGATAGGTCCAGGGGAAATTCACCCCTCCACTTT.

CDR3 amino acids: CASSMDRGYEQYF. CDR3 nucleotides: TGTGCCAGCAGCATGGACAGGGGCTACGAGCAGTACTTC. The rearrangement joins TRBV5-6 to TRBJ2-7, with TRBD1 identical over 9 bases. V lost 4 bases and J lost 3; bases outside the gene matches: 2. The CDR3 runs to 13 residues. Germline V gene sequence: CDR1 SGHDT, CDR2 YYEEEE.

The chain employs TRBV13 and TRBJ2-6; D assignment may be TRBD1 or TRBD2 (5 bases each). V lost 7 bases and J lost 0, with 13 bases in between. The V gene's germline CDR1 is PRHDT and CDR2 FYEKMQ (reference sequence). CDR3 size: 16 residues. CDR3 DNA sequence: TGTGCCAGCATCCTAAGAGGGGTCTCTGGGGCCAACGTCCTGACTTTC. Protein: CASILRGVSGANVLTF.

V usage is TRBV4-3 and J usage is TRBJ1-1; TRBD1 matches at 9 bases. Germline V CDR1 and CDR2: LGHNA, YSLEER. V trimming: 4 bases; J trimming: 0 bases; junction bases outside the gene matches: 6. The CDR3 has 16 residues. The CDR3 region has the DNA TGCGCCAGCAGCCTTACGACAGGGGGAGTGAACACTGAAGCTTTCTTT. Its protein is CASSLTTGGVNTEAFF.

The chain links TRBV15 to TRBJ2-7; D gene unclear. The CDR3 totals 12 residues. Trimming pared 0 bases from V and 12 bases from J, leaving 12 bases between. Germline loops: CDR1 LNHNV, CDR2 YYDKDF (reference sequence). In DNA, the CDR3 is TGTGCCACCAGCAGAGATCGAGATAAGCCGTACTTC. Translating it yields CATSRDRDKPYF. The complete variable domain, with remaining parts taken from reference TRBV15 and TRBJ2-7, reads DAMVIQNPRYQVTQFGKPVTLSCSQTLNHNVMYWYQQKSSQAPKLLFHYYDKDFNNEADTPDNFQSRRPNTSFCFLDIRSPGLGDTAMYLCATSRDRDKPYFGPGTRLTVT.

In nucleotides, the CDR3 is TGTGCCAGTAGTATAGCGGGGGCAGGCTACAATGAGCAGTTCTTC. This codes for CASSIAGAGYNEQFF. The J gene is TRBJ2-1, the V gene TRBV19; D tentatively fits TRBD1 or TRBD2 (6 bases each). The CDR3 sequence is 15 residues long. V lost 1 base, J lost 3 bases, and 10 bases lay in between. Germline V gene data show CDR1 as LNHDA and CDR2 as SQIVND (reference sequence). Looking up the rest from reference TRBV19 and TRBJ2-1 gives the full variable domain: DGGITQSPKYLFRKEGQNVTLSCEQNLNHDAMYWYRQDPGQGLRLIYYSQIVNDFQKGDIAEGYSVSREKKESFPLTVTSAQKNPTAFYLCASSIAGAGYNEQFFGPGTRLTVL.

The chain is built from TRBV10-3 and TRBJ1-2, with a possible D match to TRBD1 (6 bases). This CDR3 has 13 amino acids. The V and J ends lost 11 bases and 5 bases respectively, with 18 bases between them. Germline values: CDR1 ENHRY, CDR2 SYGVKD. CDR3 amino acids: CAANRDLLYGYTF. DNA for the CDR3: TGTGCCGCCAACAGGGACCTCCTTTATGGCTACACCTTC.

This clone was counted a single time. The chain recombines TRBV19 with TRBJ2-5; D possibly corresponds to TRBD1 (5 bases). Germline V gene sequence: CDR1 LNHDA, CDR2 SQIVND (reference sequence). This CDR3 region has 15 residues. The V gene lost 7 bases and the J gene lost 5 bases, with 20 bases spanning the gap. CDR3 sequence reads: CASIGFKGSDETQYF. The CDR3 DNA reads TGTGCCAGTATAGGTTTTAAGGGGTCGGACGAGACCCAGTACTTC.

This rearrangement joins TRBV10-1 to TRBJ2-7; D is uncertain. V was trimmed by 0 bases and J by 4 bases, leaving 4 bases between them. The V gene's germline CDR1 is WNHNN and CDR2 SYGVQD (reference sequence). The CDR3 sequence is 12 residues long. DNA for the CDR3: TGCGCCAGCAGTGAGTCTACTTACGAGCAGTACTTC. Protein product: CASSESTYEQYF.